This TCR beta chain was observed in a study of T cell repertoires in cytomegalovirus infection. Using its own MiXCR run on the reads, TCRdb lists one record per CDR3 protein. Here the sample spans fewer than 950,000 distinct CDR3 sequences, roughly 33% being singletons. This clonotype was counted between two and nine times. Its cognate antigen is unknown. Broader study findings: Of the TCR beta families, the public ones yielded a cumulative frequency that identified carriers of CMV plus the relevant HLA. The response measured ex vivo was dominated by TCR beta clonotypes (HLA-C-restricted and CMV-specific).

The germline V gene has CDR1 MNHEY and CDR2 SVGEGT. Trimming cost V 2 bases and J 1 base, with 13 bases left between them. The CDR3 spans 16 residues. The sequence derives from a human donor in good health (CMV status not recorded). Some clones in this sample may be carry-over from other donors' samples. Here the sequenced sample was cultured CD8+ T cells from PBMCs, taken from culture after CMV antigen stimulation. The V and J genes are TRBV6-2 or TRBV6-3 and TRBJ2-3; perhaps TRBD2 as D (6 bases). CDR3 nucleotide sequence: TGTGCCAGCAGTTACGCCACTCGCGGGGGCACAGATACGCAGTATTTT. Its translation is CASSYATRGGTDTQYF.